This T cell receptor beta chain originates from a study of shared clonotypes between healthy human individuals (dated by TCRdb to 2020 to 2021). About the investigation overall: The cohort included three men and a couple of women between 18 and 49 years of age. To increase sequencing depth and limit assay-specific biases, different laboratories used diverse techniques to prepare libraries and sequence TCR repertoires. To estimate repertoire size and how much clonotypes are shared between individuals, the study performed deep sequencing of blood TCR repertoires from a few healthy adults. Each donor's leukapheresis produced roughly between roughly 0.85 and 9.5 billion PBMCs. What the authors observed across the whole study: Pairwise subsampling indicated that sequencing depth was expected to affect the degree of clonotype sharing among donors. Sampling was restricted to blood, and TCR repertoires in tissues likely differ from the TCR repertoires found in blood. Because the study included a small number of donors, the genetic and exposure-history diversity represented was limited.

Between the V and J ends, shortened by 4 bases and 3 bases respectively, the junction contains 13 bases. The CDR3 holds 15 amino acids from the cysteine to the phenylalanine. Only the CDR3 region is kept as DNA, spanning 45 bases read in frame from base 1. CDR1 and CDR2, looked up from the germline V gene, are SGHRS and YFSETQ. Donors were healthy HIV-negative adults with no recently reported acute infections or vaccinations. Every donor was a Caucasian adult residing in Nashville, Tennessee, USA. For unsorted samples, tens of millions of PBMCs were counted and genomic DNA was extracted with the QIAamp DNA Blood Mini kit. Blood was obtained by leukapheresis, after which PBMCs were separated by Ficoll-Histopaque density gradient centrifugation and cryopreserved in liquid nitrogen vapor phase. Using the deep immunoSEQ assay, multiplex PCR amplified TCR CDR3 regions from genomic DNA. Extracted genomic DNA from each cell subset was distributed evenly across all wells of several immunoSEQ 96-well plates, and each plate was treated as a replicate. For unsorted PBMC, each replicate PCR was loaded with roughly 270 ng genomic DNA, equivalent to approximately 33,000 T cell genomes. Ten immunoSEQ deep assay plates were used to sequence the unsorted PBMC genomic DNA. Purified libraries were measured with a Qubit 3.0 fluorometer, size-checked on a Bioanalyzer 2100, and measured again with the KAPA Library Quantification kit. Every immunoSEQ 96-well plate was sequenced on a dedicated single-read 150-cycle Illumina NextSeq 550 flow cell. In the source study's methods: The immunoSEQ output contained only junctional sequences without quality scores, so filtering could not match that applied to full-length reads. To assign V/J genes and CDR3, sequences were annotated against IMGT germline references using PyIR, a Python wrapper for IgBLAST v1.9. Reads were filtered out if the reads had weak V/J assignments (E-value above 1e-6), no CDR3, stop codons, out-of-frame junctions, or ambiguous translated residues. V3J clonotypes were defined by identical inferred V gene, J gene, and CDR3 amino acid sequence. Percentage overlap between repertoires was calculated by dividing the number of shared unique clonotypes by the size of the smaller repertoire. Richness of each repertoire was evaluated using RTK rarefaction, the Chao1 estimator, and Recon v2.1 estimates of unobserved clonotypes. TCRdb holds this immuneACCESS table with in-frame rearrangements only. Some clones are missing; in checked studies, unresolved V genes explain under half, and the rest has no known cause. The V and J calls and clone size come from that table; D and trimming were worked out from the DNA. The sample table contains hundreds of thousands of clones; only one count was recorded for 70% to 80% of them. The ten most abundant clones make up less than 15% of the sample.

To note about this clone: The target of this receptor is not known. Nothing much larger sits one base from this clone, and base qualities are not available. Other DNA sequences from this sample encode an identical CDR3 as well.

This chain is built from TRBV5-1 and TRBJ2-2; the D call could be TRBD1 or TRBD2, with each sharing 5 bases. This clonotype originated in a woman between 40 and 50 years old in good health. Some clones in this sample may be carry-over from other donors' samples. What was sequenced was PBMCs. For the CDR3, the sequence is CASSLTGGYTGELFF. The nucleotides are TGCGCCAGCAGCCTAACTGGGGGTTACACCGGGGAGCTGTTTTTT.